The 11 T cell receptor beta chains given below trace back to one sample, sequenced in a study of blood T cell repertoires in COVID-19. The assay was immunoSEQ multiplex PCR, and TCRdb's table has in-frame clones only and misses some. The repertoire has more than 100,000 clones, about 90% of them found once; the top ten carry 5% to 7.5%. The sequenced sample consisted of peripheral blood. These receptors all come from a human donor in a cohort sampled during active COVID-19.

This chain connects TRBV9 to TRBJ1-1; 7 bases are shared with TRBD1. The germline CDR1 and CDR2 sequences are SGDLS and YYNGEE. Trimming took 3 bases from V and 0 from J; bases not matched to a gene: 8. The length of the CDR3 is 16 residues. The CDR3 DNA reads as TGTGCCAGCAGCGAGGGGACAGACCATATGAACACTGAAGCTTTCTTT. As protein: CASSEGTDHMNTEAFF.

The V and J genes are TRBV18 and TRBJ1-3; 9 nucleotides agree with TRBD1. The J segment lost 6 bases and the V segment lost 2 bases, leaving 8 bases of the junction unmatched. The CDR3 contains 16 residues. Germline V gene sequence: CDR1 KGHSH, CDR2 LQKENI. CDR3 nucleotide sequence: TGTGCCAGCTCACCAATGGGACAGGGATATGAAAACACCATATATTTT. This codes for CASSPMGQGYENTIYF. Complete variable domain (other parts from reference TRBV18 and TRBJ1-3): NAGVMQNPRHLVRRRGQEARLRCSPMKGHSHVYWYRQLPEEGLKFMVYLQKENIIDESGMPKERFSAEFPKEGPSILRIQQVVRGDSAAYFCASSPMGQGYENTIYFGEGSWLTVV.

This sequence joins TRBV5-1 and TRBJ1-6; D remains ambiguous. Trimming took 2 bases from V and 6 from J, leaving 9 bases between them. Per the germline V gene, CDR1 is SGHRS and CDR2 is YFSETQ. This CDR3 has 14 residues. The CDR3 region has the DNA TGCGCCAGCAGCTTACAGCAGCTTAATTCACCCCTCCACTTT. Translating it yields CASSLQQLNSPLHF.

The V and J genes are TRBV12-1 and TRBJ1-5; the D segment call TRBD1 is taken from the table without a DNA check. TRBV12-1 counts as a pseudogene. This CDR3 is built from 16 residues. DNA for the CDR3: TGTGCCAGCAGCTTTGTAGGGGGCGACGGCAATCAGCCCCAGCATTTT. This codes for CASSFVGGDGNQPQHF.

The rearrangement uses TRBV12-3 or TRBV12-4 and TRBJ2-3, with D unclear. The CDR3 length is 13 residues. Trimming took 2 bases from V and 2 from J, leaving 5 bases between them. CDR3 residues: CASSLSLTDTQYF. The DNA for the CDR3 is TGTGCCAGCAGTTTATCTCTCACAGATACGCAGTATTTT.

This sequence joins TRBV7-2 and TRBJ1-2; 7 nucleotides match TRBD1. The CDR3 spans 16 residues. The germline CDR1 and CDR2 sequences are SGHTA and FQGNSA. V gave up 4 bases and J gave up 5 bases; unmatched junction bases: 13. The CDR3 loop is CASSSVGVGGRYGYTF. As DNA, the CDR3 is TGTGCCAGCAGCTCCGTCGGGGTAGGGGGCCGGTATGGCTACACCTTC.

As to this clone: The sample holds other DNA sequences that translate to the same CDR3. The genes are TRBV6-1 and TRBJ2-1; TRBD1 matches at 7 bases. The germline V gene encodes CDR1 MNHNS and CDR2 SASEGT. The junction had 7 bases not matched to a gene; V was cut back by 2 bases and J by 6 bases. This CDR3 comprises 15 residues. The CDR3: CASSELRGLGNEQFF. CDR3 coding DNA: TGTGCCAGCAGTGAATTGAGGGGGCTGGGCAATGAGCAGTTCTTC.

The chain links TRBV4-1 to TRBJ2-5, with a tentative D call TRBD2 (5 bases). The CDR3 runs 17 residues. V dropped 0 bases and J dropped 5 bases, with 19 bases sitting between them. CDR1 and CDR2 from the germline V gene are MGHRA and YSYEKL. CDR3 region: CASSQDLVAGGGETQYF. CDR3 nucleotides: TGCGCCAGCAGCCAAGATTTGGTAGCAGGAGGTGGGGAGACCCAGTACTTC.

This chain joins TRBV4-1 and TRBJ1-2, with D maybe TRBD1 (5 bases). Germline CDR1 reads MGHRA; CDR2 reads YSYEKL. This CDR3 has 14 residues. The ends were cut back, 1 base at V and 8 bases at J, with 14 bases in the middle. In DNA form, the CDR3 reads TGCGCCAGCAGCCAAGGCCCCGCGGCAGGGGGCTACACCTTC. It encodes CASSQGPAAGGYTF.

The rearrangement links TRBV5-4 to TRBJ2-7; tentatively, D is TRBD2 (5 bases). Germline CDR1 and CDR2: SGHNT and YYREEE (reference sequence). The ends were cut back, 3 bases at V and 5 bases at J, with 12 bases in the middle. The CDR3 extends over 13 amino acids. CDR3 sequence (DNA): TGTGCCAGCAGCTCCTTCGAGGGCGACGAGCAGTACTTC. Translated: CASSSFEGDEQYF.

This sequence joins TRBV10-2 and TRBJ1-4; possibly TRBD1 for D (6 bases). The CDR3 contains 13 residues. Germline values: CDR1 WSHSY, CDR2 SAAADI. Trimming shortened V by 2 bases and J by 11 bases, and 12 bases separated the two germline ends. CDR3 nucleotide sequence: TGCGCCAGCAGTGAGGGTGACGACAGGAAACTGTTTTTT. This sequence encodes CASSEGDDRKLFF.